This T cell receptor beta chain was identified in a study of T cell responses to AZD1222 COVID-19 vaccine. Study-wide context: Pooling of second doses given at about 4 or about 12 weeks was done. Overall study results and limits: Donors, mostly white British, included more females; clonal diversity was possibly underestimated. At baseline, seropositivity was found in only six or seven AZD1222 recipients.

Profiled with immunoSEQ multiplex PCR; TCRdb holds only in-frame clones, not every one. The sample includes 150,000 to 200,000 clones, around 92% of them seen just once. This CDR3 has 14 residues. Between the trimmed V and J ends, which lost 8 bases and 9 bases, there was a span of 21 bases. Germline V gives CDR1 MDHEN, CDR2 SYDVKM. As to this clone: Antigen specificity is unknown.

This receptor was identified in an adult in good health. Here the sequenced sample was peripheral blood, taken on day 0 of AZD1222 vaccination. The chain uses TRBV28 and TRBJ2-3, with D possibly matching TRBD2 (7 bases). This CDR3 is CASGGGGALDTQYF. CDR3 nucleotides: TGTGCCAGCGGAGGAGGGGGGGCGTTAGACACGCAGTATTTT.